The 4 T cell receptor beta chains listed next were all sequenced from one sample in a study of CD8 T cells in ankylosing spondylitis. TCRdb redid the calling of the 5' RACE reads with MiXCR, one entry per CDR3 protein. The sample lists 160,000 or so distinct CDR3 sequences, 9.8% occurring once. The sample was blood, either unsorted or a sorted T cell fraction (not recorded which). These receptors originate from a female donor with ankylosing spondylitis or in good health (not recorded which).

This clonotype has just a few counts. The chain is built from TRBV30 and TRBJ2-1; D remains ambiguous. The CDR3 covers 17 residues. Germline CDR1 GTSNPN, CDR2 SVGIG (reference sequence). Trimming cost V 4 bases and J 0 bases, with 19 bases left between them. The CDR3 protein is CAWTGWESLSSYNEQFF. Here the CDR3 DNA reads TGTGCCTGGACCGGATGGGAATCCCTTAGCTCCTACAATGAGCAGTTCTTC.

This clonotype was recorded many times. The gene calls are TRBV12-3 or TRBV12-4 and TRBJ1-1; 9 nucleotides match TRBD1. This CDR3 is 15 amino acids long. The J segment lost 3 bases and the V segment lost 6 bases, leaving 8 bases of the junction unmatched. CDR3 nucleotides: TGTGCCAGCAGCCCTATGACAGGGGGGGACACTGAAGCTTTCTTT. It is translated as CASSPMTGGDTEAFF.

This clonotype has ten or more counts. The chain recombines TRBV12-3 or TRBV12-4 with TRBJ2-1; maybe TRBD1 (6 bases). The V and J ends lost 7 bases and 7 bases respectively, with 17 bases between them. The CDR3 covers 14 residues. CDR3 sequence (DNA): TGTGCCAGCAACCTAGGGGGAGAGGGGAATGAGCAGTTCTTC. Its translation: CASNLGGEGNEQFF.

This chain uses TRBV4-3 with TRBJ2-7, with 12 positions matching TRBD2. The V segment lost 2 bases and the J segment 4 bases; nucleotides outside the gene matches: 3. The CDR3 is 15 amino acids. Germline CDR1 LGHNA, CDR2 YSLEER. This CDR3 reads CASSQLAGGPYEQYF. The CDR3 coding sequence is TGCGCCAGCAGCCAACTAGCGGGAGGGCCTTACGAGCAGTACTTC.